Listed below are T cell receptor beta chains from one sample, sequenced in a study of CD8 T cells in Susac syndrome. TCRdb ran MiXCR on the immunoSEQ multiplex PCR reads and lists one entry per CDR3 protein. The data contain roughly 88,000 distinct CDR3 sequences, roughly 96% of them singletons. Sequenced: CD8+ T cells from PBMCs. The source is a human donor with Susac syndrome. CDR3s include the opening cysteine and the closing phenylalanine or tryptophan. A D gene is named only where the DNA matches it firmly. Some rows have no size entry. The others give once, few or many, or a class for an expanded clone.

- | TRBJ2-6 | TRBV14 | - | TGTGCCAGCAGCCATCTAAGCCGCTCTGGGGCCAACGTCCTGACTTTC | CASSHLSRSGANVLTF
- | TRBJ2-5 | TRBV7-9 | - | TGTGCCAGCCAAGGGAATTGGAAGACCCAGTACTTC | CASQGNWKTQYF
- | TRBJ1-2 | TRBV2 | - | TGTGCCAGCGGCGGGGTTAATGGCTACACCTTC | CASGGVNGYTF
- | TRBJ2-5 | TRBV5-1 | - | TGCGCCAGCAGCTTGGAGCCGTCCGGAGAGACCCAGTACTTC | CASSLEPSGETQYF
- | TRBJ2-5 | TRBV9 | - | TGTGCCAGCAGCGGCATAGCGGATCGATACCAGTACTTC | CASSGIADRYQYF
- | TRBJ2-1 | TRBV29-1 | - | TGCAGCGTCCTTTTTCAGTGGGAGTTCTTC | CSVLFQWEFF
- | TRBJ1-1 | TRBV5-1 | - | TGCGCCAGCATGAGTAGGATGAACACTGAAGCTTTTTTT | CASMSRMNTEAFF
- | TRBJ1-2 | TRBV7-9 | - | TGTGCCAGCAGCCCTCCCAGGGCCGGGTATGGCTACACCTTC | CASSPPRAGYGYTF
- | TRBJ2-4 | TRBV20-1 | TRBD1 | TGCAGTGCTAGAGGACAGGGCAACATTCAGTACTTC | CSARGQGNIQYF
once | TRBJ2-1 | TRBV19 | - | TGTGCCAGTAGGACGGGGGAGAGATCCTACAATGAGCAGTTCTTC | CASRTGERSYNEQFF